A selection of T cell receptor beta chains follows, all from one sample in a study of regulatory T cells in long-lasting Graves disease. TCRdb recomputed calls from the multiplex PCR reads with MiXCR, one row per CDR3 protein. The sample has 450,000 to 500,000 distinct CDR3 sequences, around 15% seen once; the top ten hold less than 15%. In addition, the sample was reused for a study of T cells in Graves' hyperthyroidism and ophthalmopathy.

This specimen consisted of peripheral blood mononuclear cells (PBMCs), obtained at new diagnosis, from a patient treated with antithyroid drugs. The receptor set was obtained from a man aged 40-50 years with Graves disease. CDR3s include the opening cysteine and the closing phenylalanine or tryptophan. The D gene is left open where the match is weak. The size of a clone is reported for some rows only, either as once, few or many, or as a class for expanded clones.

J gene,D gene,clone size,V gene,CDR3 DNA,CDR3 protein
TRBJ2-1,NA,many,TRBV29-1,TGCAGCGGTCTCCAAGTAGGCAATGAGCAGTTCTTC,CSGLQVGNEQFF
TRBJ1-1,NA,many,TRBV12-3/TRBV12-4,TGTGCCAGCAGTTTTATCAGGGACACTGAAGCTTTCTTT,CASSFIRDTEAFF
TRBJ2-7,TRBD1,few,TRBV27,TGTGCCAGCAGGGCGACAGGGGGGGTGCTCGAGCAGTACTTC,CASRATGGVLEQYF
TRBJ2-2,NA,many,TRBV11-3,TGTGCCAGCAGACAGACAGGTTTTCATACCGGGGAGCTGTTTTTT,CASRQTGFHTGELFF
TRBJ1-1,TRBD1,NA,TRBV25-1,TGTGCCAGCAGTTATGGGACAGGGGGTGAGACTGAAGCTTTCTTT,CASSYGTGGETEAFF
TRBJ2-4,TRBD1,many,TRBV7-9,TGTGCCAGCAGCTTAGAAAGAGGGACAGGAGTTCTAGCCAAAAACATTCAGTACTTC,CASSLERGTGVLAKNIQYF
TRBJ1-1,NA,many,TRBV5-1,TGCGCCAGCAGCTTTGGGGAATACAACACTGAAGCTTTCTTT,CASSFGEYNTEAFF
TRBJ2-3,TRBD2,many,TRBV3-1,TGTGCCAGCAGCCAACCCTCTGGGGGGGTAACCAGCGCAGATACGCAGTATTTT,CASSQPSGGVTSADTQYF
TRBJ2-7,NA,NA,TRBV28,TGTGCCAGCAGTCTGGTGAGGGCCCTCGACGAGCAGTACTTC,CASSLVRALDEQYF
TRBJ2-1,NA,many,TRBV5-1,TGCGCCAGCAGATCGAGGGGGGGTTTAGATGAGCAGTTCTTC,CASRSRGGLDEQFF
TRBJ2-7,TRBD2,few,TRBV6-6,TGTGCCAGCAGTTACTCGACTAGCGGAGACCTCTACGAGCAGTACTTC,CASSYSTSGDLYEQYF
TRBJ2-7,TRBD1,NA,TRBV20-1,TGCAGTGCTAGATACAGGGGTCGCTACGAGCAGTACTTC,CSARYRGRYEQYF
TRBJ2-1,TRBD2,many,TRBV20-1,TGCAGTGCTAGAGATCTAGAAGGCGGGAGGGCCCCGATTAGCTCCTACAATGAGCAGTTCTTC,CSARDLEGGRAPISSYNEQFF
TRBJ2-2,NA,few,TRBV9,TGTGCCAGCAGCGTAGCGACTATCGCCGGGGAGCTGTTTTTT,CASSVATIAGELFF
TRBJ1-2,TRBD1,many,TRBV11-2,TGTGCCAGCACCGGACAGAGGACAGGGGGCTATGGCTACACCTTC,CASTGQRTGGYGYTF
TRBJ2-5,TRBD2,once,TRBV7-9,TGTGCCAGCAGGGGTGGGACTAGCGGGACCCAAGAGACCCAGTACTTC,CASRGGTSGTQETQYF
TRBJ1-5,NA,many,TRBV2,TGTGCCAGCGTCGGAGACGGGCGCAATCAGCCCCAGCATTTT,CASVGDGRNQPQHF
TRBJ2-5,NA,many,TRBV5-1,TGCGCCAGCAGCCCAATCCCGCAAGAGACCCAGTACTTC,CASSPIPQETQYF
TRBJ2-5,NA,few,TRBV15,TGTGCCACCAGCAGATTGGGGGGGCGCCAAGAGACCCAGTACTTC,CATSRLGGRQETQYF
TRBJ2-3,NA,many,TRBV20-1,TGCAGTGCTAGAGATTTCGGGGCGAGAGATACGCAGTATTTT,CSARDFGARDTQYF
TRBJ2-1,TRBD1,few,TRBV12-3/TRBV12-4,TGTGCCAGCAGTTTTTTGGGACAGGGGAAGAATGAGCAGTTCTTC,CASSFLGQGKNEQFF
TRBJ2-6,NA,many,TRBV28,TGTGCCAGCAGCGAAAACTCTGGGGCCAACGTCCTGACTTTC,CASSENSGANVLTF
TRBJ1-4,TRBD1,few,TRBV6-1,TGTGCCAGCAACGGACAGGGGCCTAATGAAAAACTGTTTTTT,CASNGQGPNEKLFF
TRBJ2-5,NA,NA,TRBV29-1,TGCAGCGTTGTCGCGCGGCAAGAGACCCAGTACTTC,CSVVARQETQYF
TRBJ2-1,NA,few,TRBV5-1,TGCGCCAGCAGCTTGGATGTGGGTCTCGGGCAGTTCTTC,CASSLDVGLGQFF
TRBJ1-1,NA,NA,TRBV30,TGTGCCTGGTTCGGCAGTCCCTCAATGAACACTGAAGCTTTCTTT,CAWFGSPSMNTEAFF
TRBJ1-6,TRBD1,many,TRBV7-9,TGTGCCAGCAGCCGCCTAGGACAGGACAATTCACCCCTCCACTTT,CASSRLGQDNSPLHF
TRBJ2-7,NA,NA,TRBV10-3,TGTGCCATCAGTGAGCGGGGCTACTACGAGCAGTACTTC,CAISERGYYEQYF
TRBJ2-2,NA,few,TRBV3-1,TGTGCCAGCAGCCAAGACCAGAACACCGGGGAGCTGTTTTTT,CASSQDQNTGELFF
TRBJ1-5,NA,many,TRBV28,TGTGCCAGCAGTTCGAGGGGTTCGCAGCCCCAGCATTTT,CASSSRGSQPQHF
TRBJ2-5,NA,many,TRBV18,TGTGCCAGCTCCAATCTACAGGGGACTTCCCAAGAGACCCAGTACTTC,CASSNLQGTSQETQYF
TRBJ2-1,TRBD2,NA,TRBV18,TGTGCCAGCTCCCCACTAGCGGGAGACTACAATGAGCGGTTCTTC,CASSPLAGDYNERFF
TRBJ2-1,TRBD1,NA,TRBV19,TGTGCCAGCCAATCGACAGGGACAACCTACAATGAGCAGTTCTTC,CASQSTGTTYNEQFF
TRBJ2-2,TRBD2,many,TRBV12-3/TRBV12-4,TGTGCCAGCAGTTCCTTCGAGGCGGGAGGCGGGGAGCTGTTTTTT,CASSSFEAGGGELFF
TRBJ2-2,NA,many,TRBV7-9,TGTGCCAGCAGCTCCGACGGCAGGGCAGGCCGGGAGCTGTTTTTT,CASSSDGRAGRELFF
TRBJ2-5,NA,many,TRBV20-1,TGCAGTGCTAGAGATAGGCGGCTCCAAGAGACCCAGTACTTC,CSARDRRLQETQYF
TRBJ2-3,TRBD1,many,TRBV2,TGTGCCAGTTCGTGGACAGGGAAGACAGATACGCAGTATTTT,CASSWTGKTDTQYF
TRBJ2-1,NA,few,TRBV14,TGTGCCAGCAGCCAAGAGATCCCACTATTCAGCTCCTACAATGAGCAGTTCTTC,CASSQEIPLFSSYNEQFF
TRBJ1-1,NA,NA,TRBV9,TGTGCCAGCAGCGTTATGGGTAACACTGAAGCTTTCTTT,CASSVMGNTEAFF
TRBJ2-3,NA,NA,TRBV27,TGTGCCAGCAGTTTCAGGCGAGCTGACACAGATACGCAGTATTTT,CASSFRRADTDTQYF
TRBJ1-4,NA,many,TRBV7-2,TGTGCCAGCAGCCACCCGACATCAACTAATGAAAAACTGTTTTTT,CASSHPTSTNEKLFF
TRBJ2-7,TRBD1,many,TRBV2,TGTGCCAGCAACCTTCTGGGACAGGGGTGGGAGCAGTACTTC,CASNLLGQGWEQYF
TRBJ1-3,NA,few,TRBV5-1,TGCGCCAGCAGCCCCCTCGAGGAGAGAAACACCATATATTTT,CASSPLEERNTIYF
TRBJ2-7,NA,NA,TRBV4-1,TGCGCCAGCAGCCAAGTATTAGGCAGGGTCTACGAGCAGTACTTC,CASSQVLGRVYEQYF
TRBJ1-6,TRBD1,many,TRBV4-1,TGCGCCAGCAGCCCCCGGACAGGGGAGGCGGGTTCACCCCTCCACTTT,CASSPRTGEAGSPLHF
TRBJ2-1,TRBD1,few,TRBV25-1,TGTGCCAGCAGTGTCCTAACAGGGGGCAGCTACAATGAGCAGTTCTTC,CASSVLTGGSYNEQFF